The next 10 T cell receptor beta chains were all read from a single sample in a study of cytomegalovirus exposure and HLA in healthy donors (dated by TCRdb to 2015 to 2018). The library was obtained by the immunoSEQ multiplex PCR assay. A mixture of 60 forward primers for TCR Vbeta segments and 13 reverse primers for TCR Jbeta segments was used in the multiplex PCR. TCRdb limited this immuneACCESS table to in-frame rearrangements with V and J called. A share of clones is missing; checked studies link under half to unresolved V genes, and the rest is unexplained. This sample lists about 86,000 clones; around 79% were detected once. The ten largest clonotypes hold under 15% of the sample. Sequenced: PBMCs. Every receptor here comes from a woman between 35 and 50 years old in good health and CMV-seropositive.

This clone was picked up a small number of times. The genes are TRBV7-9 and TRBJ2-7; D is perhaps TRBD2 (7 bases). The V and J ends lost 1 base and 5 bases respectively, with 15 bases between them. Germline values: CDR1 SEHNR, CDR2 FQNEAQ (reference sequence). The CDR3 covers 15 residues. CDR3 DNA: TGTGCCAGCAGCTTAGATTATGGGGGGGCCCACGAGCAGTACTTC. Amino acid sequence: CASSLDYGGAHEQYF.

The J gene is TRBJ2-5, the V gene TRBV15, with 12 bases matching TRBD1. V dropped 2 bases and J dropped 5; count of bases not matched to a gene: 9. The length of the CDR3 is 17 residues. In germline, CDR1 is LNHNV, CDR2 YYDKDF (reference sequence). CDR3 nucleotide sequence: TGTGCCACCAGCAGAAACTTACCGGGACAGGGGGCGGAGACCCAGTACTTC. Translated, it gives CATSRNLPGQGAETQYF.

The J gene is TRBJ2-2, the V gene TRBV6-6; D may be TRBD2 (5 bases). V lost 5 bases to trimming and J lost 8 bases, with 18 bases between them. CDR3 length equals 15 residues. Germline V CDR1 and CDR2: MNHNY, SVGAGI (reference sequence). CDR3 in amino acids: CASSTRGPGGGELFF. The CDR3 bases are TGTGCCAGCAGTACCCGAGGGCCCGGCGGGGGGGAGCTGTTTTTT.

This clone occurred a few times. V gene TRBV7-8 combines with J gene TRBJ2-1; a weak D match, TRBD2 (6 bases). Germline CDR1 is SGHVS and CDR2 is FQNEAQ. V lost 5 bases and J 6 bases, leaving 11 bases between the germline ends. The CDR3 has 13 amino acids. The CDR3 DNA reads as TGTGCCAGCAGCCTGGGACTGTCCAATGAGCAGTTCTTC. This encodes CASSLGLSNEQFF.

This clone was seen a few times. The chain is built from TRBV7-8 and TRBJ2-7, with no clear D. Per germline, CDR1 SGHVS and CDR2 FQNEAQ. This CDR3 region has 13 residues. V lost 3 bases and J lost 2, with 8 bases in between. The DNA for the CDR3 is TGTGCCAGCAGCTTTTCAGGTACCTACGAGCAGTACTTC. Encoded protein: CASSFSGTYEQYF. The full variable domain, with the rest looked up from reference TRBV7-8 and TRBJ2-7, is GAGVSQSPRYKVAKRGQDVALRCDPISGHVSLFWYQQALGQGPEFLTYFQNEAQLDKSGLPSDRFFAERPEGSVSTLKIQRTQQEDSAVYLCASSFSGTYEQYFGPGTRLTVT.

In its sample, this clone was seen a few times. This sequence joins TRBV6-6 and TRBJ1-1; unclear D gene. Between the trimmed V and J ends, which lost 0 bases and 1 base, there was a span of 12 bases. This CDR3 comprises 16 residues. Germline CDR1 and CDR2: MNHNY and SVGAGI (reference sequence). The CDR3 here is CASSYSSGGRNTEAFF. The CDR3 DNA follows: TGTGCCAGCAGTTACTCGAGTGGCGGGAGGAACACTGAAGCTTTCTTT.

The CDR3 sequence: CASSPLRPGVTDEQYF. The CDR3 DNA follows: TGTGCCAGCTCACCACTTCGGCCGGGGGTTACGGACGAGCAGTACTTC. The rearrangement joins TRBV18 to TRBJ2-7; D possibly corresponds to TRBD2 (6 bases). The CDR3 totals 16 residues. Per germline, CDR1 KGHSH and CDR2 LQKENI. The V and J ends lost 1 base and 5 bases respectively, with 18 bases between them.

There are a few counts of this clone. V is TRBV28 and J is TRBJ2-7; 9 bases fit TRBD1. CDR3 length equals 17 residues. Germline assignment: CDR1 MDHEN and CDR2 SYDVKM. Trimming at V came to 0 bases and at J to 0 bases, leaving 6 bases not matched to a gene. The CDR3, as DNA: TGTGCCAGCAGTTTATGGGGGACAGGGAAAATCTCCTACGAGCAGTACTTC. Translated, it gives CASSLWGTGKISYEQYF.

The rearrangement uses TRBV30 and TRBJ1-1; tentatively, D is TRBD1 (6 bases). V shed 0 bases and J shed 6 bases, with 14 bases lying between them. Germline CDR1 reads GTSNPN; CDR2 reads SVGIG (reference sequence). The CDR3 runs to 14 residues. CDR3 loop: CAWSVGREGAEAFF. DNA for the CDR3: TGTGCCTGGAGTGTAGGCAGGGAGGGGGCTGAAGCTTTCTTT. The full variable domain, rest sourced from reference TRBV30 and TRBJ1-1, is SQTIHQWPATLVQPVGSPLSLECTVEGTSNPNLYWYRQAAGRGLQLLFYSVGIGQISSEVPQNLSASRPQDRQFILSSKKLLLSDSGFYLCAWSVGREGAEAFFGQGTRLTVV.

V and J are TRBV18 and TRBJ1-1; 11 bases fit TRBD1. This CDR3 is built from 16 residues. V shed 6 bases and J 3 bases; nucleotides not matched to a gene: 9. Per germline, CDR1 KGHSH and CDR2 LQKENI. As DNA, the CDR3 is TGTGCCAGCTCCCGAGGACAGGGGGCAATGGACACTGAAGCTTTCTTT. Translated, it gives CASSRGQGAMDTEAFF.